The text below deals with one T cell receptor (beta chain). This record belongs to a study of blood T cell repertoires in COVID-19. Study information: There were acute and convalescent COVID-19 samples, and they came from the United States, Italy and Spain.

Produced via immunoSEQ multiplex PCR; TCRdb's table is partial and in-frame only. The table lists about 340,000 clones, 80% to 90% of them singletons. The CDR3 spans 16 residues. Germline trimming cut 5 bases from V and 4 bases from J; bases unmatched to any gene: 6. Looked up from germline, CDR1 is MNHEY and CDR2 is SMNVEV (reference sequence). The sample consisted of peripheral blood. The chain combines TRBV27 with TRBJ1-6, with 9 bases that match TRBD1. The clonotype comes from a woman in her sixties with COVID-19, enrolled during active disease. CDR3 in amino acids: CASSRRQGDYNSPLHF. CDR3 DNA sequence: TGTGCCAGCAGTAGACGACAGGGGGATTATAATTCACCCCTCCACTTT.